This paragraph reports one T cell receptor (beta chain). Its antigen is not identified. cDNA synthesis used the whole RNA isolate, giving expressed TCRB sequences. TCRdb keeps only in-frame clones here, not all; method: immunoSEQ multiplex PCR. The repertoire includes fewer than 350,000 clones, less than 20% of them detected once, and around 0.045% sits in the top ten. Every donor had blood drawn once into heparin, around 0.12 L on average. Trimming stripped 6 bases from V and 8 bases from J, with 17 bases between. The CDR3 runs to 14 residues. Germline loops: CDR1 MNHEY, CDR2 SMNVEV (reference sequence). This entry belongs to a study of beta chain features in type 1 diabetes. Study-wide results and limits: Fewer junction insertions and more nucleotide deletions appeared in type 1 diabetes patients. HLA influence on TCRB rearrangement stayed unresolved here.

Sequencing input: naive CD4+ T cells from blood. This chain links TRBV27 with TRBJ2-1; weak D call: TRBD1 (6 bases). This clonotype originated in a woman younger than 35 in good health. In DNA, the CDR3 is TGTGCCAGCAGGGCCAGGGGAAGTTGGGATGAGCAGTTCTTC. Amino acid sequence: CASRARGSWDEQFF.